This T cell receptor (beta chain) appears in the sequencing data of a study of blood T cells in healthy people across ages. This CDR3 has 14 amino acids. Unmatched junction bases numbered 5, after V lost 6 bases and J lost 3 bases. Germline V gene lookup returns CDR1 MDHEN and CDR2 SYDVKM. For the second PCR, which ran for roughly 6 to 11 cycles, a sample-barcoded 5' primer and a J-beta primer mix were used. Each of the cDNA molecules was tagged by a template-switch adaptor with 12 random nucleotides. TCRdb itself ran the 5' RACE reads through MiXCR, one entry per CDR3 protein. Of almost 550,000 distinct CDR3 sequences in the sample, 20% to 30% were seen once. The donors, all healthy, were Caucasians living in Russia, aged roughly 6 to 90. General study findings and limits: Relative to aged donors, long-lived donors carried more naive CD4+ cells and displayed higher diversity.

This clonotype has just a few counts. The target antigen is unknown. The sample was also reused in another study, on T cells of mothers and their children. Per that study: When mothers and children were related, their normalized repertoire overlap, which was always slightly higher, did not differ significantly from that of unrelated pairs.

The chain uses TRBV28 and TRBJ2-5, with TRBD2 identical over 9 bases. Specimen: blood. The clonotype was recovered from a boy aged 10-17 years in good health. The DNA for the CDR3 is TGTGCCAGCAGCTTCGCTAGCGGGGAAGAGACCCAGTACTTC. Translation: CASSFASGEETQYF.